One and the same sample provided the 27 T cell receptor beta chains below, sequenced in a study of CD8+CD57+ T cells in acquired aplastic anemia (dated by TCRdb to between 2018 and 2020). Patients chosen for sequencing had shown expansion of CD8+CD57+ cells by flow cytometry. The sample was run on an Illumina HiSeq 2000. Genomic DNA served as template for TCR beta VDJ combination and CDR3 sequence profiling. Starting from the raw public reads, TCRdb applied fastp trimming at Q25, assembled clones with MiXCR and retained in-frame beta chains. Duplicate CDR3 protein sequences are folded into a single record with the most common DNA and genes. For this sample the table gives about 98,000 distinct CDR3 sequences, of which about 67% were detected only once. More than 55% of the sample belongs to the ten largest clones. The sequencing input was sorted CD4+, CD8+, or CD8+CD57+ T cells (not recorded which) from PBMCs. The receptor set was obtained from a human donor with aplastic anemia.

The chain has TRBV5-1 and TRBJ1-3, with D possibly being TRBD1 (6 bases). CDR1 is SGHRS and CDR2 is YFSETQ in the germline V gene. Trimming shortened V by 4 bases and J by 4 bases, and 15 bases separated the two germline ends. This CDR3 has 15 residues. The CDR3 region is CASSPTGRAGNTIYF. CDR3 bases: TGCGCCAGCAGCCCAACAGGGAGGGCGGGAAACACCATATATTTT.

This clonotype came up once. V usage is TRBV7-2 and J usage is TRBJ1-2; 8 positions agree with TRBD1. The CDR3 runs 13 residues. The germline V gene has CDR1 SGHTA and CDR2 FQGNSA. Trimming at V came to 5 bases and at J to 6 bases, leaving 5 bases not matched to a gene. The chain's CDR3 is CASSQDRVDGYTF. CDR3 coding DNA: TGTGCCAGCAGCCAGGACAGGGTGGATGGCTACACCTTC.

The CDR3 sequence: CASRALSNIQYF. CDR3 coding DNA: TGTGCCAGCAGAGCGTTGTCTAACATTCAGTACTTC. The rearrangement joins TRBV2 to TRBJ2-4, with D unresolved. CDR3 size: 12 residues. Deletions cut 6 bases from V and 7 bases from J, with 10 bases between. Germline lookup yields CDR1 SNHLY and CDR2 FYNNEI.

The chain carries TRBV29-1 and TRBJ1-1; D is ambiguous. Germline lookup yields CDR1 SQVTM and CDR2 ANQGSEA. The CDR3 runs 12 residues. Trimming cost V 7 bases and J 4 bases, with 13 bases left between them. CDR3 sequence (DNA): TGCAGCGCTACCAATATGGCCACTGAAGCTTTCTTT. This translates into CSATNMATEAFF. Looking up the rest from reference TRBV29-1 and TRBJ1-1 gives the full variable domain: SAVISQKPSRDICQRGTSLTIQCQVDSQVTMMFWYRQQPGQSLTLIATANQGSEATYESGFVIDKFPISRPNLTFSTLTVSNMSPEDSSIYLCSATNMATEAFFGQGTRLTVV.

The CDR3 nucleotides are TGTGCCAGCAGCTTAGCGGGGGTTCGCCTCCACTTT. Protein product: CASSLAGVRLHF. J is TRBJ1-6 and V is TRBV7-2; D might be TRBD1 (5 bases). V gave up 0 bases and J gave up 15 bases, with 9 bases separating them. Germline CDR1 SGHTA, CDR2 FQGNSA. This CDR3 contains 12 residues.

The rearrangement uses TRBV29-1 and TRBJ1-3, with 9 bases matching TRBD1. The germline CDR1 and CDR2 sequences are SQVTM and ANQGSEA. The CDR3 extends over 14 amino acids. V was pared by 1 base and J by 5 bases, with 3 bases of the junction left unmatched. The CDR3 here is CSVEGDRERNTIYF. CDR3 sequence (DNA): TGCAGCGTTGAAGGGGACAGGGAACGAAACACCATATATTTT.

This clonotype was observed at least ten times. A read error may produce the germline difference seen at one junction end. V is TRBV12-3 or TRBV12-4 and J is TRBJ2-1; TRBD2 matches at 10 bases. CDR3 length: 14 residues. Here the CDR3 reads CASRLAGGKDEQFF. The DNA for the CDR3 is TGTGCCAGCAGGTTAGCGGGAGGTAAGGATGAGCAGTTCTTC.

This clonotype has a count of ten or more. The J gene is TRBJ1-6, the V gene TRBV28, with a possible D match to TRBD1 (6 bases). CDR1 and CDR2 from the germline V gene are MDHEN and SYDVKM. With 3 bases removed from V and 2 bases from J, the gap between germline ends came to 8 bases. The CDR3 is made up of 15 amino acids. CDR3: CASSFDRTYNSPLHF. The CDR3 nucleotides are TGTGCCAGCAGTTTCGACAGGACCTATAATTCACCCCTCCACTTT.

This chain joins TRBV15 and TRBJ2-3; D perhaps matches TRBD2 (5 bases). Germline assignment: CDR1 LNHNV and CDR2 YYDKDF (reference sequence). CDR3 length equals 15 residues. V was shortened by 4 bases and J by 4 bases, with 15 bases between the two germline ends. CDR3: CATSNQDLNADTQYF. In DNA form, the CDR3 reads TGTGCCACCAGCAACCAGGACTTGAACGCAGATACGCAGTATTTT.

This clonotype has a single count. A junction end diverges from the germline sequence, so it may reflect a read error. The CDR3 DNA sequence: TGTGCCAGCAGCCCCGGGACTAGCGGCCAAGAGACCCAGCACTTC. It is translated as CASSPGTSGQETQHF. This chain uses TRBV6-4 with TRBJ2-5; 11 bases align to TRBD2. The V gene's germline CDR1 is MRHNA and CDR2 SNTAGT. The CDR3 length is 15 residues.

The chain is built from TRBV20-1 and TRBJ2-7; D unclear. Looked up from germline, CDR1 is DFQATT and CDR2 is SNEGSKA (reference sequence). Trimming cost V 3 bases and J 0 bases, with 6 bases left between them. This CDR3 spans 12 amino acids. The CDR3 region has the DNA TGCAGTGCTAGTCGCCACTCCTACGAGCAGTACTTC. Residues: CSASRHSYEQYF.

V gene TRBV10-3 combines with J gene TRBJ2-3; D assignment may be TRBD1 or TRBD2 (5 bases each). This CDR3 comprises 17 residues. The ends were cut back, 4 bases at V and 0 bases at J, with 17 bases in the middle. Germline loops: CDR1 ENHRY, CDR2 SYGVKD. CDR3 in DNA: TGTGCCATCAGTGGGGACGGGGACCGAGCTAGCACAGATACGCAGTATTTT. This encodes CAISGDGDRASTDTQYF.

The chain combines TRBV10-3 with TRBJ2-5; D not certain. With 2 bases removed from V and 4 bases from J, the gap between germline ends came to 5 bases. The CDR3 runs to 12 residues. In germline, CDR1 is ENHRY, CDR2 SYGVKD. Here the CDR3 reads CAISEVAETQYF. For the CDR3, the DNA is TGTGCCATCAGTGAGGTCGCAGAGACCCAGTACTTC.

The chain carries TRBV7-9 and TRBJ1-1, with D unresolved. The CDR3 length is 12 residues. Germline V gene sequence: CDR1 SEHNR, CDR2 FQNEAQ (reference sequence). With 3 bases removed from V and 2 bases from J, the gap between germline ends came to 4 bases. CDR3 amino acids: CASSFYNTEAFF. For the CDR3, the DNA is TGTGCCAGCAGCTTCTATAACACTGAAGCTTTCTTT.

The chain combines TRBV19 with TRBJ1-1; D uncertain. With 3 bases removed from V and 1 base from J, the gap between germline ends came to 6 bases. CDR1 LNHDA and CDR2 SQIVND come from the germline V gene (reference sequence). CDR3 length equals 13 residues. CDR3 residues: CASSINKNTEAFF. CDR3 sequence (DNA): TGTGCCAGTAGTATTAACAAGAACACTGAAGCTTTCTTT. Complete variable domain (other parts from reference TRBV19 and TRBJ1-1): DGGITQSPKYLFRKEGQNVTLSCEQNLNHDAMYWYRQDPGQGLRLIYYSQIVNDFQKGDIAEGYSVSREKKESFPLTVTSAQKNPTAFYLCASSINKNTEAFFGQGTRLTVV.

Only one count was recorded for this clonotype. The chain is built from TRBV20-1 and TRBJ1-2; D remains unclear. V was cut by 6 bases and J by 5 bases, with 10 bases left in between. The CDR3 extends over 11 amino acids. Germline loops: CDR1 DFQATT, CDR2 SNEGSKA (reference sequence). CDR3 amino acids: CSAPVTYGYTF. Written as DNA, the CDR3 is TGCAGTGCCCCTGTCACGTATGGCTACACCTTC.

In regard to this clonotype: One junction end disagrees with the germline gene, perhaps due to a read error. The chain is built from TRBV2 and TRBJ2-4; D gene ambiguous. The CDR3 has 14 amino acids. Germline CDR1 is SNHLY and CDR2 is FYNNEI. DNA of the CDR3: TGTGCCAGCAATGAACTGACCGCGGAAAACATTCAGTACTTC. The encoded protein is CASNELTAENIQYF.

The table lists this clonotype with a count of one. One junction end does not reproduce the germline sequence, and a read error may be involved. The genes are TRBV15 and TRBJ2-7; TRBD1 is a possible D gene (5 bases). Per germline, CDR1 LNHNV and CDR2 YYDKDF (reference sequence). The CDR3 totals 17 residues. CDR3 coding DNA: TGTGCCACCGGCAGAGATCACTCCGCAGGGCTGACCTACGAGCAGTACTTC. Translated, it gives CATGRDHSAGLTYEQYF.

V and J are TRBV13 and TRBJ2-1; 8 bases align to TRBD2. The V gene's germline CDR1 is PRHDT and CDR2 FYEKMQ (reference sequence). J was trimmed by 4 bases and V by 3 bases; bases with no gene match: 5. This CDR3 has 15 amino acids. CDR3 loop: CASSLGGGSYNEQFF. CDR3 coding DNA: TGTGCCAGCAGCTTGGGCGGGGGGTCTTACAATGAGCAGTTCTTC.

This clonotype was seen a few times. The chain combines TRBV25-1 with TRBJ2-7, with 8 positions matching TRBD1. The CDR3 runs to 15 residues. V was pared by 4 bases and J by 0 bases, with 5 bases of the junction left unmatched. Looked up from germline, CDR1 is MGHDK and CDR2 is SYGVNS. CDR3 DNA sequence: TGTGCCAGCAGTGCCACAGGGGGAAGCTCCTACGAGCAGTACTTC. Its translation: CASSATGGSSYEQYF.

The gene calls are TRBV7-9 and TRBJ2-1, with D tentatively TRBD2 (5 bases). V dropped 5 bases and J dropped 8 bases, with 10 bases sitting between them. CDR3 length equals 12 residues. Germline V gives CDR1 SEHNR, CDR2 FQNEAQ (reference sequence). The CDR3 loop is CASSRGIDEQFF. CDR3 DNA sequence: TGTGCCAGCAGCCGGGGAATAGATGAGCAGTTCTTC.

The chain couples TRBV24-1 to TRBJ2-7; D is undetermined. Germline-derived CDR1 and CDR2 are KGHDR and SFDVKD. V lost 1 base and J 4 bases, leaving 4 bases between the germline ends. CDR3 size: 12 residues. In nucleotides, the CDR3 is TGTGCCACCAGTGATTTAAGGTACGAGCAGTACTTC. This translates into CATSDLRYEQYF.

Points on this clonotype: The junction shows a germline mismatch at one end, possibly a read error. The J gene is TRBJ1-3, the V gene TRBV11-2; the D is unclear. Per germline, CDR1 SGHAT and CDR2 FQNNGV. The CDR3 consists of 14 residues. This CDR3 reads CASSVDGSGNTIYF. In DNA form, the CDR3 reads TGTGCCAGCAGCGTAGATGGCTCTGGAAACACCATATATTTT.

DNA for the CDR3: TGCAGTGCTAGACGCTTCCTGACACGACGATCAATCAATCAGCCCCAGCATTTT. This sequence encodes CSARRFLTRRSINQPQHF. This chain uses TRBV20-1 with TRBJ1-5, with D unclear. Trimming took off 2 bases at V and 3 bases at J, with 23 bases between the two ends. Germline values: CDR1 DFQATT, CDR2 SNEGSKA (reference sequence). This CDR3 spans 18 amino acids.

The chain recombines TRBV2 with TRBJ2-7; D unresolved. The CDR3 has 13 amino acids. V lost 2 bases, J lost 2 bases, and 7 bases lay in between. Germline lookup yields CDR1 SNHLY and CDR2 FYNNEI. The chain's CDR3 is CASSEYRAYEQYF. As DNA, the CDR3 is TGTGCCAGCAGTGAATACCGGGCCTACGAGCAGTACTTC.

V usage is TRBV9 and J usage is TRBJ2-7, with a tentative D call TRBD2 (6 bases). The CDR3 sequence is 14 residues long. V was trimmed by 4 bases and J by 0 bases, leaving 11 bases between them. CDR1 SGDLS and CDR2 YYNGEE come from the germline V gene. DNA for the CDR3: TGTGCCAGCAGCAGGGGCGGGGCCTCCTACGAGCAGTACTTC. Amino acids: CASSRGGASYEQYF.

Concerning this clonotype itself: At one boundary the junction diverges from the germline segment, which might be a read error. The V and J genes are TRBV7-8 and TRBJ1-1, with TRBD1 identical over 8 bases. This CDR3 is built from 15 residues. CDR1 and CDR2 (germline): SGHVS, FQNEAQ. In DNA form, the CDR3 reads TGTGCCAGCGGCCTCGGGACAGGTCGAGCCACTGAGGCTTTCTTT. It yields the protein CASGLGTGRATEAFF.